The source of this TCR beta chain is a study of shared clonotypes between healthy human individuals (dated by TCRdb to 2018 to 2020). With respect to the entire study: Three men and two women, aged 18 to 49 years, made up the cohort. For each donor, three plates each were used for CD4 naive and CD4 memory, two plates were used for CD8 naive, and one plate was used for CD8 memory. Blood TCR repertoires of about five healthy adults were deeply sequenced to estimate repertoire size and the extent of clonotype sharing between individuals. Different laboratories and diverse techniques were used to prepare libraries and sequence TCR repertoires, to increase sequencing depth and limit assay-specific biases. Leukapheresis yielded between about 0.94 and 9 billion PBMCs per donor.

Healthy HIV-negative adults with no recently reported acute infections or vaccinations were included as donors. Every donor was a Caucasian adult residing in Nashville, Tennessee, USA. CD4+ T cells were enriched by magnetic negative selection, after which naive cells were positively selected on CD45RA and the negative fraction was taken as the memory subset. Blood was collected by leukapheresis, and PBMCs were isolated by Ficoll-Histopaque density gradient centrifugation and then cryopreserved in liquid nitrogen vapor phase. Analytical flow cytometry was used to check the purity and quantity of each magnetically sorted T cell population. Each sorted fraction had its genomic DNA isolated and then quantified by UV absorbance on a Nanodrop 2000c. Relative to germline, V is 3 bases shorter and J is 7 bases shorter, with 15 bases between their ends. The CDR3 covers 15 residues, taking in both the cysteine and the phenylalanine. Only CDR3 DNA remains: 45 bases, in frame from the first base. CDR1 and CDR2 are read off the germline V gene as MNHNS and SASEGT.

General findings and caveats noted by the study authors: Sampling was restricted to blood, and TCR repertoires in tissue are likely to differ from TCR repertoires in blood. Across a few donors, 5% to 6% of naive CD4, roughly 3.5% of naive CD8, 2.3% of memory CD4, and over 0.35% of memory CD8 clonotypes were shared. Based on pairwise subsampling, the degree of clonotype sharing among donors was expected to be affected by sequencing depth. Rarefaction of sorted-subset datasets indicated incomplete sequencing despite the large sequencing depth. The small number of donors limited the genetic and exposure-history diversity represented. Naive subsets generally had larger estimated clonotype richness than memory subsets did. Higher generation probabilities were observed for clonotypes shared by all four sorted-subset donors than for non-shared clonotypes.

Using the deep immunoSEQ assay, multiplex PCR amplified TCR CDR3 regions from genomic DNA. For each cell subset, the extracted genomic DNA was distributed evenly across all wells of several immunoSEQ 96-well plates, and each plate served as one replicate. For sorted subsets, each replicate PCR was loaded with 200 to 250 ng genomic DNA, equivalent to 30,000 or so T cell genomes. Purified libraries were measured with a Qubit 3.0 fluorometer, size-checked on a Bioanalyzer 2100, and measured again with the KAPA Library Quantification kit. Every immunoSEQ 96-well plate was sequenced on a separate single-read 150-cycle Illumina NextSeq 550 flow cell. The authors' pipeline ran thus. Because the immunoSEQ output held only junctional sequences and lacked quality scores, the filtering could not match the filtering applied to full-length reads. To assign V/J genes and CDR3, sequences were annotated using PyIR, a Python wrapper for IgBLAST v1.9, with IMGT germline references. Reads were filtered out if the reads had weak V/J assignments (E-value above 1e-6), no CDR3, stop codons, out-of-frame junctions, or ambiguous translated residues. A V3J clonotype was defined by an identical inferred V gene, J gene, and CDR3 amino acid sequence. Percentage overlap between repertoires was calculated by dividing the number of shared unique clonotypes by the size of the smaller repertoire. Repertoire richness was assessed with RTK rarefaction, the Chao1 estimator, and Recon v2.1 estimates of unobserved clonotypes. OLGA was used to compute generation probabilities for all TCRbeta clonotypes that the gDNA method yielded from several donors. In its TCRdb copy, this immuneACCESS table keeps in-frame sequences only and misses some clones. Where compared with another copy, unresolved V genes explain less than half of these, and the others have no known cause. That table furnishes V, J and clone size, whereas the DNA furnished D and trimming. The sample data list millions of clones, and over 85% of these were observed just once. 0.14% of the sample is taken by the ten largest.

Regarding this clone: Its antigen is unknown. No base qualities exist here, and no much larger clone lies one base off it.

The specimen sequenced was naive CD4+ T cells sorted from blood. According to the study, the label for this sample's cell subset or site signals: CD45RA+ positively selected. The receptor comes from a man between 18 and 35 years old in good health. The receptor chain draws on TRBV6-1 and TRBJ2-2; the D gene cannot be named for sure. In nucleotides, the sequence is TGTGCCAGCAGTGAGTCCCCCCCAACCAGCGGGGAGCTGTTTTTT. Its coded protein is CASSESPPTSGELFF.